This is a list of T cell receptor beta chains from one sample in a study of T-cell reconstitution after alpha-beta-depleted transplantation in children. TCRdb analysed the PCR reads with MiXCR anew, one entry per CDR3 protein. The table includes approximately 300,000 distinct CDR3 sequences, about 7.3% detected once. Specimen: peripheral blood, collected 360 days after TCRalphabeta/CD19-depleted stem cell transplant. The receptors here all came from a female patient under 10 years old who had a stem cell transplant for Fanconi anemia, so the T cells may come from the graft donor. Both conserved end residues are part of each CDR3. A D gene is named only where the DNA matches it firmly. Clone size is given for some rows only: seen once, a few or many times, or a class if the clone is expanded.

j_call	d_call	v_call	clone_size	cdr3_nt	cdr3_aa
TRBJ2-1	NA	TRBV18	NA	TGTGCCACCTCCTTCGGAGACTTACCCAATGAGCAGTTCTTC	CATSFGDLPNEQFF
TRBJ2-2	NA	TRBV5-1	many	TGCGCCAGCAGCTTGGCCGGTCCAGCCACCGGGGAGCTGTTTTTT	CASSLAGPATGELFF
TRBJ2-1	TRBD2	TRBV3-1	NA	TGTGCCAGCAGCCAAGACGGGGGGGACTACAGTGAGCAGTTCTTC	CASSQDGGDYSEQFF
TRBJ2-5	NA	TRBV6-1	many	TGTGCCAGCACCCAATGGCCCAATCTAGGAGAGACCCAGTACTTC	CASTQWPNLGETQYF
TRBJ2-3	NA	TRBV12-3/TRBV12-4	many	TGTGCCAGCAGTTTATGGGGAAATCCCACAGATACGCAGTATTTT	CASSLWGNPTDTQYF
TRBJ1-2	NA	TRBV24-1	many	TGTGCCACCAGTGCGTCTATGAACTATGGCTACACCTTC	CATSASMNYGYTF
TRBJ1-3	NA	TRBV6-5	NA	TGTGCCAGCAGTTTCCGGGGCAGCTTCTCTGGAAACACCATATATTTT	CASSFRGSFSGNTIYF
TRBJ1-1	NA	TRBV12-3/TRBV12-4	many	TGTGCCAGCGGGGGTCGGGAAGCTTTCTTT	CASGGREAFF
TRBJ2-4	TRBD2	TRBV4-2	many	TGTGCCAGCAGCCAACGGGGACTAGCGGAAGCCAAAAACATTCAGTACTTC	CASSQRGLAEAKNIQYF
TRBJ1-3	NA	TRBV28	NA	TGTGCCAGCAGTTTTAGGGGGAGCTCTGGAAACACCATATATTTT	CASSFRGSSGNTIYF
TRBJ2-7	NA	TRBV29-1	many	TGCAGCGTTCGACAGGCCTCCTACGAGCAGTACTTC	CSVRQASYEQYF
TRBJ2-7	NA	TRBV6-1	few	TGTGCCAGCAGTGACAGATTCCCCGAGCAGTACTTC	CASSDRFPEQYF
TRBJ2-1	TRBD2	TRBV28	many	TGTGCCAGCAGCCTAATTGGACTAGTGGGGAATGAGCAGTTCTTC	CASSLIGLVGNEQFF
TRBJ1-2	NA	TRBV20-1	NA	TGCAGTGCTGGCCCCCGGGGGCCGACGGATGGCTACACCTTC	CSAGPRGPTDGYTF
TRBJ2-1	TRBD1	TRBV28	NA	TGTGCCAGCAGTTTCCCGACAGGGTGGTACAATGAGCAGTTCTTC	CASSFPTGWYNEQFF